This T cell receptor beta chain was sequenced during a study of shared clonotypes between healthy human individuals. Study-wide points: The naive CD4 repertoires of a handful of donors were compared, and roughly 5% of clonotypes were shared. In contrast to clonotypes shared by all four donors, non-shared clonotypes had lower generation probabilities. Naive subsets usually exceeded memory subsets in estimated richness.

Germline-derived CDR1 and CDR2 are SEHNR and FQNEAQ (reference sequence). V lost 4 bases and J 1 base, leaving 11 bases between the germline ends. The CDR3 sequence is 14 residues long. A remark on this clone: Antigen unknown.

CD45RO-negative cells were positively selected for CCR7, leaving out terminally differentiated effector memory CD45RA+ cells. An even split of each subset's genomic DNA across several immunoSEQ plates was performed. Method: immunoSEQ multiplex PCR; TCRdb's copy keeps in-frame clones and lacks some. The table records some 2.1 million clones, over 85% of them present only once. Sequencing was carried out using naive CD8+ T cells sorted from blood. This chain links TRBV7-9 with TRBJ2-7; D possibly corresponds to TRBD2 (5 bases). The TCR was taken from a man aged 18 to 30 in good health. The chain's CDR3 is CASSSPDSSYEQYF. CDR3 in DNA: TGTGCCAGCAGCTCTCCGGACTCATCCTACGAGCAGTACTTC.